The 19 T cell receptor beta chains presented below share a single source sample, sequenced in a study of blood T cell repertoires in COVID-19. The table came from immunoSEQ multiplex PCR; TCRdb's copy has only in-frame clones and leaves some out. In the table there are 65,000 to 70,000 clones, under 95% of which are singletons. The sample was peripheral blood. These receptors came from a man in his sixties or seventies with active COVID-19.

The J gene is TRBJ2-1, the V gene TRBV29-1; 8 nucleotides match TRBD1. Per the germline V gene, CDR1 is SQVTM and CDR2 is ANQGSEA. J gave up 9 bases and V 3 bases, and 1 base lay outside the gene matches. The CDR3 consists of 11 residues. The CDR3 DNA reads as TGCAGCGTTGACAGGGGGCTTGAGCAGTTCTTC. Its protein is CSVDRGLEQFF.

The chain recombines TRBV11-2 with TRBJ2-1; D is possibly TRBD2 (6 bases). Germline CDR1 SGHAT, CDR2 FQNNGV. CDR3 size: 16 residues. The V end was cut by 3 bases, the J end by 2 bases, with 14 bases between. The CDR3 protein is CASSLLNGGTYNEQFF. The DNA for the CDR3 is TGTGCCAGCAGCTTGCTTAACGGGGGAACCTACAATGAGCAGTTCTTC.

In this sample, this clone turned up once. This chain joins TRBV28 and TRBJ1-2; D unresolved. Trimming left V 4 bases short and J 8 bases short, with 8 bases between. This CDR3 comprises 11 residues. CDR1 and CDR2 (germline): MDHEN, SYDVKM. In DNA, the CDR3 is TGTGCCAGCAGTTCGCGATGGGGCTACACCTTC. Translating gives CASSSRWGYTF.

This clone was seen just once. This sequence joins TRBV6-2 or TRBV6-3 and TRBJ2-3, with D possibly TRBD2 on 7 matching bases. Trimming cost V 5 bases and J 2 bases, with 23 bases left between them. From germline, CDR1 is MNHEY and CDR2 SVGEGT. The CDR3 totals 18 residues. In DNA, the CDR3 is TGTGCCAGCAGTGCCCCTCGAAGGGGGGGGGCGGTCACAGATACGCAGTATTTT. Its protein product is CASSAPRRGGAVTDTQYF.

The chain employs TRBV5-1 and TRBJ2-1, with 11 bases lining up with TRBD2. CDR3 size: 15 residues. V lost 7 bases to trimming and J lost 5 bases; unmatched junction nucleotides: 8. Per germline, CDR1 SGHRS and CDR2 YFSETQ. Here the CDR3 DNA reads TGCGCCAGCTCGACCGGGACTAGCGGAAACAATGAGCAGTTCTTC. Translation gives CASSTGTSGNNEQFF.

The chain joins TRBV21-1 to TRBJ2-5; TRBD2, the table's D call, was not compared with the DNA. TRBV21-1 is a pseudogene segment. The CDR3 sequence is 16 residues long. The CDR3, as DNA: TGTGCCAGCAGCCCGGGTGCTAGCGGGGGGGCGAAGACCCAGTACTTC. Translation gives CASSPGASGGAKTQYF.

The CDR3 protein is CASSFDTGLPYTDTQYF. CDR3 in DNA: TGTGCCAGCAGTTTTGACACGGGACTCCCCTACACAGATACGCAGTATTTT. V is TRBV6-2 or TRBV6-3 and J is TRBJ2-3; D is possibly TRBD2 (6 bases). V lost 4 bases to trimming and J lost 2 bases, with 19 bases between them. Germline lookup yields CDR1 MNHEY and CDR2 SVGEGT. The CDR3 has 17 amino acids.

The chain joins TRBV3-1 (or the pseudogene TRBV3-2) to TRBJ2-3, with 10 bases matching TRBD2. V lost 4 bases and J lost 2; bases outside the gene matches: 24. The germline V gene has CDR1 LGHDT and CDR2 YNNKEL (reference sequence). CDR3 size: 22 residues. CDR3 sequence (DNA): TGTGCCAGCAGCCCTCCTCTTCGAAGCGGGGGGGCCTCCATTTTTTCCACAGATACGCAGTATTTT. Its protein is CASSPPLRSGGASIFSTDTQYF.

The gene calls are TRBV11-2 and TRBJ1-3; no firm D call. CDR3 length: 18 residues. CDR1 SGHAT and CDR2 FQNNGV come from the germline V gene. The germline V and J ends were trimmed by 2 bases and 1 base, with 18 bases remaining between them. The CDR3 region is CASSLMGSKVLSGNTIYF. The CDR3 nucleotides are TGTGCCAGCAGCTTAATGGGCAGCAAGGTCCTTTCTGGAAACACCATATATTTT.

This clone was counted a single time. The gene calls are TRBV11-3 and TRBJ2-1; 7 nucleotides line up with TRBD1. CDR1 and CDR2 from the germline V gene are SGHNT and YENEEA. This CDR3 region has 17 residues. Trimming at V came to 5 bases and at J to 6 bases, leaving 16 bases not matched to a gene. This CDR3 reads CASSPTPTGTGVNEQFF. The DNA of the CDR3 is TGTGCCAGCAGCCCCACCCCTACGGGCACAGGGGTCAATGAGCAGTTCTTC.

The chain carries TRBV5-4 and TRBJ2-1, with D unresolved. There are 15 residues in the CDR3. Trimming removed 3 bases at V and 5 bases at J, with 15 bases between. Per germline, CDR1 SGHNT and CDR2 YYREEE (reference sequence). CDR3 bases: TGTGCCAGCAGCTACCCATCGGGTTCCCACAATGAGCAGTTCTTC. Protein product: CASSYPSGSHNEQFF.

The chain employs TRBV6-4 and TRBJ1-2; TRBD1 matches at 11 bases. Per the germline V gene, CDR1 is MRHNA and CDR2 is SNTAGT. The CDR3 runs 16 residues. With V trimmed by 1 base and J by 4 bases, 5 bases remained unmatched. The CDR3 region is CASSDWDRGGVYGYTF. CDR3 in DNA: TGTGCCAGCAGTGACTGGGACAGGGGGGGTGTCTATGGCTACACCTTC.

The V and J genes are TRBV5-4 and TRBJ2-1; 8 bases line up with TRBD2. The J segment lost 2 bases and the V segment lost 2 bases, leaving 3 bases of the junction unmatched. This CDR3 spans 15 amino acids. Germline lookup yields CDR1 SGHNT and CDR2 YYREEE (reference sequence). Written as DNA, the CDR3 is TGTGCCAGCAGCTTCGCGGGGGGTGCCTACAATGAGCAGTTCTTC. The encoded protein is CASSFAGGAYNEQFF.

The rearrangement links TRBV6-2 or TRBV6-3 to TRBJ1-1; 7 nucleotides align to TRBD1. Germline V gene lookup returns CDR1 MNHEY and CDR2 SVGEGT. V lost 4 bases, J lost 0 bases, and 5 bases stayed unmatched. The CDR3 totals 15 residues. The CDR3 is CASSSHRGMNTEAFF. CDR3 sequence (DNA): TGTGCCAGCAGTTCCCACAGGGGCATGAACACTGAAGCTTTCTTT.

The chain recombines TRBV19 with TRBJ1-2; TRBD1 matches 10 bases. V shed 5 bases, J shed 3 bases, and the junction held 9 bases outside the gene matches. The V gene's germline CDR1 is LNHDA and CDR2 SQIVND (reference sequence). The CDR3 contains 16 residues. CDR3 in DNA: TGTGCCAGTAGTGTTGGGACAGGGGACGAACACTATGGCTACACCTTC. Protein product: CASSVGTGDEHYGYTF.

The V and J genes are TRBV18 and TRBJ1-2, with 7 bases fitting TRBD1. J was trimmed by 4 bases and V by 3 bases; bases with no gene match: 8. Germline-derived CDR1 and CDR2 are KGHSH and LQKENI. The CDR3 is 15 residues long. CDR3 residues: CASSPLPGGGYGYTF. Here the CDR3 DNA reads TGTGCCAGCTCACCCCTTCCAGGGGGAGGCTATGGCTACACCTTC.

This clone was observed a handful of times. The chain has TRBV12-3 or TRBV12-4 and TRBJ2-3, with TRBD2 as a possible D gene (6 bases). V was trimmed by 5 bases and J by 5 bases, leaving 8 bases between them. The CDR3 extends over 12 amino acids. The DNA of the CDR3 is TGTGCCAGCAGTAAGGGAGGAGATACGCAGTATTTT. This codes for CASSKGGDTQYF.

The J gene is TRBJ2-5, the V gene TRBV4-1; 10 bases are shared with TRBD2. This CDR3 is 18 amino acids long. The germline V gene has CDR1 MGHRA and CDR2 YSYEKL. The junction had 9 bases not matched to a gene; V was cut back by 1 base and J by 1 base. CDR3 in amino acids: CASSQAERGGRSQETQYF. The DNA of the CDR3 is TGCGCCAGCAGCCAAGCCGAGCGGGGGGGCCGATCCCAAGAGACCCAGTACTTC.

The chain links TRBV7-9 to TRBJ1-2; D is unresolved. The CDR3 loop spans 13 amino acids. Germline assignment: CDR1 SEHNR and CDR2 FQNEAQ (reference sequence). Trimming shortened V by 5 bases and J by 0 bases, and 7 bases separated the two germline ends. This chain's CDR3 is CASSPQANYGYTF. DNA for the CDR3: TGTGCCAGCAGCCCACAAGCTAACTATGGCTACACCTTC.